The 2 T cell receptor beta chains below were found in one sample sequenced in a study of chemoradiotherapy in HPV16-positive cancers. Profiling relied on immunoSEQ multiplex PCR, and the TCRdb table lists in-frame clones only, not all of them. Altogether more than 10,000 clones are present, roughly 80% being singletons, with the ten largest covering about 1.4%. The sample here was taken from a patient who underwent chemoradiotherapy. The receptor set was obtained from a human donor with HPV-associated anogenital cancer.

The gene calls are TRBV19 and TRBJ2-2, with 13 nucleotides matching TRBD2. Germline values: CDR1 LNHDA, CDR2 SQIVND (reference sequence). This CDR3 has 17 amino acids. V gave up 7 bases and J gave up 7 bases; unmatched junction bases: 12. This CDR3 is CASNPTSGGSRDGELFF. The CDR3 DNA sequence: TGTGCCAGTAACCCGACTAGCGGGGGGTCCCGCGACGGGGAGCTGTTTTTT.

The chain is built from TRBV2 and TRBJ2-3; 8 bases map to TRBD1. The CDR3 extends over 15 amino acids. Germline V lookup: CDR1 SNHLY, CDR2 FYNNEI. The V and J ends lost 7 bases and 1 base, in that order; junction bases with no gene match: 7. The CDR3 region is CASTGQGLGTDTQYF. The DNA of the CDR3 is TGTGCCAGCACCGGACAGGGTTTGGGCACAGATACGCAGTATTTT.